Listed here are 12 T cell receptor beta chains from one sample, sequenced in a study of cytomegalovirus exposure and HLA in healthy donors. Both 60 Vbeta primers and 13 Jbeta primers went into the PCR. Sequencing used immunoSEQ multiplex PCR; TCRdb keeps in-frame clones, though not all of them. The sample contains 150,000 to 200,000 clones, around 81% of which appear only once. Input material: PBMCs. These receptors came from a woman aged 30 to 39 in good health and CMV-seronegative.

V usage is TRBV6-5 and J usage is TRBJ2-3; 8 bases line up with TRBD1. This CDR3 has 15 amino acids. Looked up from germline, CDR1 is MNHEY and CDR2 is SVGAGI. V lost 5 bases to trimming and J lost 2 bases; unmatched junction nucleotides: 6. Here the CDR3 reads CASSRQGMDTDTQYF. CDR3 nucleotide sequence: TGTGCCAGCAGTAGACAGGGGATGGACACAGATACGCAGTATTTT.

The gene calls are TRBV2 and TRBJ2-5; TRBD2 aligns across 7 bases. Germline V lookup: CDR1 SNHLY, CDR2 FYNNEI. With 8 bases clipped from V and 5 bases from J, the junction kept 8 bases outside the gene matches. CDR3 length equals 13 residues. CDR3 bases: TGTGCCAGCGAGCTAGCGGTAGGGGAGACCCAGTACTTC. As protein: CASELAVGETQYF.

The V gene is TRBV19, the J gene TRBJ2-7; the match to TRBD1 covers 9 bases. Germline-derived CDR1 and CDR2 are LNHDA and SQIVND (reference sequence). With V trimmed by 3 bases and J by 3 bases, 3 bases remained unmatched. The CDR3 loop spans 14 amino acids. CDR3 nucleotide sequence: TGTGCCAGTAGTATCGGGACAGGGCACTACGAGCAGTACTTC. Residues: CASSIGTGHYEQYF. Full variable domain (outside the CDR3, taken from reference TRBV19 and TRBJ2-7): DGGITQSPKYLFRKEGQNVTLSCEQNLNHDAMYWYRQDPGQGLRLIYYSQIVNDFQKGDIAEGYSVSREKKESFPLTVTSAQKNPTAFYLCASSIGTGHYEQYFGPGTRLTVT.

The chain uses TRBV28 and TRBJ2-7, with 7 positions matching TRBD1. V lost 2 bases and J lost 6; bases outside the gene matches: 4. The CDR3 is made up of 13 amino acids. From germline, CDR1 is MDHEN and CDR2 SYDVKM. The CDR3 reads CASSLSSGGEQYF. CDR3 DNA: TGTGCCAGCAGTTTAAGTTCAGGGGGCGAGCAGTACTTC.

The chain uses TRBV7-8 and TRBJ2-2, with D perhaps TRBD1 (5 bases). There are 16 residues in the CDR3. Per the germline V gene, CDR1 is SGHVS and CDR2 is FQNEAQ. V was pared by 3 bases and J by 2 bases, with 13 bases between. CDR3 protein: CASSFSTALNTGELFF. The CDR3 DNA reads TGTGCCAGCAGCTTCTCGACAGCATTAAACACCGGGGAGCTGTTTTTT.

In DNA, the CDR3 is TGTGCCAGCTCACCTATCCCCAGTTCCTACGAGCAGTACTTC. Amino acids: CASSPIPSSYEQYF. The rearrangement joins TRBV18 to TRBJ2-7; D is uncertain. Trimming removed 3 bases at V and 1 base at J, with 10 bases between. This CDR3 is 14 amino acids long. CDR1 is KGHSH, CDR2 LQKENI, per germline.

The V gene is TRBV7-7, the J gene TRBJ2-2; a weak D match, TRBD2 (5 bases). Deletions cut 4 bases from V and 6 bases from J, with 6 bases between. The CDR3 has 12 residues. Germline V gene data show CDR1 as SSHAT and CDR2 as FNYEAQ (reference sequence). The CDR3 here is CASSSGSGELFF. CDR3 nucleotide sequence: TGTGCCAGCAGCTCGGGATCCGGGGAGCTGTTTTTT. Filled out from reference TRBV7-7 and TRBJ2-2, the complete variable domain reads GAGVSQSPRYKVTKRGQDVTLRCDPISSHATLYWYQQALGQGPEFLTYFNYEAQPDKSGLPSDRFSAERPEGSISTLTIQRTEQRDSAMYRCASSSGSGELFFGEGSRLTVL.

A remark on this clone: At one boundary the junction diverges from the germline segment, which might be a read error. V usage is TRBV6-1 and J usage is TRBJ1-5; 12 nucleotides align to TRBD1. Germline V gene data show CDR1 as MNHNS and CDR2 as SASEGT. The CDR3 consists of 18 residues. The CDR3, as DNA: TGTGCCAGCAGTGAAGAGGGGACAGGGGGCCGGATAGATCAGTCCCAGCATTTT. Encoded protein: CASSEEGTGGRIDQSQHF.

CDR3 in DNA: TGTGCCAGCAGTTCCGACAGGGCGACATCCTACGAGCAGTACTTC. It translates to CASSSDRATSYEQYF. The chain recombines TRBV6-6 with TRBJ2-7, with 7 bases aligning to TRBD1. The V segment lost 4 bases and the J segment 1 base; nucleotides outside the gene matches: 7. The CDR3 consists of 15 residues. The germline gives CDR1 MNHNY, CDR2 SVGAGI (reference sequence).

This clone was seen just once. The rearrangement uses TRBV27 and TRBJ2-3, with D perhaps matching TRBD2 (5 bases). V was cut by 0 bases and J by 4 bases, with 11 bases left in between. The germline V gene has CDR1 MNHEY and CDR2 SMNVEV (reference sequence). The CDR3 loop spans 15 amino acids. In DNA form, the CDR3 reads TGTGCCAGCAGTTTATCTCCCCTAGCCCCAGATACGCAGTATTTT. It is translated as CASSLSPLAPDTQYF.

CDR3 nucleotide sequence: TGTGCCAGCAGCCAAGGACAGGGAGGCAATCAGCCCCAGCATTTT. As protein: CASSQGQGGNQPQHF. This rearrangement joins TRBV2 to TRBJ1-5; 8 bases align to TRBD1. With V trimmed by 6 bases and J by 2 bases, 6 bases remained unmatched. The CDR3 consists of 15 residues. Germline-derived CDR1 and CDR2 are SNHLY and FYNNEI.

This chain joins TRBV11-2 and TRBJ2-5, with 12 positions matching TRBD2. The germline V gene has CDR1 SGHAT and CDR2 FQNNGV. With 3 bases clipped from V and 3 bases from J, the junction kept 2 bases outside the gene matches. The CDR3 sequence is 15 residues long. CDR3 sequence (DNA): TGTGCCAGCAGCTTCAGACTAGCGGGGGAAGAGACCCAGTACTTC. It yields the protein CASSFRLAGEETQYF.